This T cell receptor beta chain was found in a study of blood T cell repertoires in COVID-19. This clone was picked up one time. Some clones are missing from TCRdb's copy, which holds only in-frame ones; the method was immunoSEQ multiplex PCR. The table records 200,000 to 250,000 clones, 70% to 90% of them present only once. Donors were grouped by their self-reported clinical history. This CDR3 comprises 13 residues. The J segment lost 1 base and the V segment lost 5 bases, leaving 1 base of the junction unmatched. The germline CDR1 and CDR2 sequences are SSHAT and FNYEAQ (reference sequence). The sequence was collected from a young man who had recovered from COVID-19. The chain combines TRBV7-7 with TRBJ2-5; 7 bases agree with TRBD1. Sequenced: PBMCs or T cells enriched from blood (not recorded which). In nucleotides, the CDR3 is TGTGCCAGCAGCCGGACAGGCCAAGAGACCCAGTACTTC. It translates to CASSRTGQETQYF.